The next 10 T cell receptor beta chains were all read from a single sample in a study of blood T cell repertoires in COVID-19. Data came from immunoSEQ multiplex PCR; TCRdb stores just in-frame clones and leaves some out. The sample carries some 48,000 clones, around 83% recorded once. The sample was peripheral blood. All receptors derive from a human donor with acute or convalescent COVID-19. The donor label of this sample is uncertain.

This clone appeared a few times. The J gene is TRBJ2-3, the V gene TRBV30; D unresolved. CDR1 is GTSNPN, CDR2 SVGIG, per germline (reference sequence). The CDR3 totals 12 residues. Trimming cost V 0 bases and J 6 bases, with 7 bases left between them. This CDR3 is CAWSVGRDTQYF. In DNA, the CDR3 is TGTGCCTGGAGTGTTGGCAGGGATACGCAGTATTTT.

This clone was seen once. The chain links TRBV7-2 to TRBJ2-3, with TRBD2 as a possible D gene (7 bases). Trimming left V 1 base short and J 5 bases short, with 16 bases between. CDR1 is SGHTA and CDR2 is FQGNSA in the germline V gene. This CDR3 is built from 16 residues. The CDR3 sequence is CASSLGTGGGVDTQYF. The DNA for the CDR3 is TGTGCCAGCAGCTTAGGAACGGGGGGCGGGGTAGATACGCAGTATTTT.

The chain employs TRBV4-1 and TRBJ2-5; TRBD2 matches 12 bases. J gave up 4 bases and V 0 bases, and 9 bases lay outside the gene matches. This CDR3 has 18 residues. Germline CDR1 MGHRA, CDR2 YSYEKL. In DNA form, the CDR3 reads TGCGCCAGCAGCCAAGATCTAGCGGGGGGGCGGTTAGGAGAGACCCAGTACTTC. Its protein is CASSQDLAGGRLGETQYF.

The J gene is TRBJ1-4, the V gene TRBV6-6; D is undetermined. V was trimmed by 5 bases and J by 3 bases, leaving 22 bases between them. This CDR3 has 18 amino acids. CDR1 MNHNY and CDR2 SVGAGI come from the germline V gene (reference sequence). CDR3 sequence (DNA): TGTGCCAGCAGTCGGTATAGTTGGGCAGCTTCCCCTAATGAAAAACTGTTTTTT. Translation gives CASSRYSWAASPNEKLFF.

This clone was seen more than once but under ten times. The CDR3, as DNA: TGTGCCAGTAGTCCCGACAGGGCCGGCGGAGGAAACACCATATATTTT. It is translated as CASSPDRAGGGNTIYF. The rearrangement joins TRBV19 to TRBJ1-3, with 7 bases matching TRBD1. The V segment lost 5 bases and the J segment 4 bases; nucleotides outside the gene matches: 11. This CDR3 is built from 16 residues. Per germline, CDR1 LNHDA and CDR2 SQIVND (reference sequence).

This chain links TRBV5-1 with TRBJ2-1, with TRBD1 identical over 8 bases. The CDR3 is made up of 15 amino acids. Germline CDR1 SGHRS, CDR2 YFSETQ. The J segment lost 1 base and the V segment lost 4 bases, leaving 4 bases of the junction unmatched. This chain's CDR3 is CASSPRQGSYNEQFF. The DNA for the CDR3 is TGCGCCAGCAGCCCACGACAGGGGTCCTACAATGAGCAGTTCTTC.

This clone was detected once. The J gene is TRBJ1-1, the V gene TRBV30; no clear D. This CDR3 has 14 amino acids. Per the germline V gene, CDR1 is GTSNPN and CDR2 is SVGIG (reference sequence). With 7 bases removed from V and 3 bases from J, the gap between germline ends came to 18 bases. CDR3 sequence (DNA): TGTGCCTCCAATTCGCAGGTGAAGGACACTGAAGCTTTCTTT. This sequence encodes CASNSQVKDTEAFF. The full variable domain, rest sourced from reference TRBV30 and TRBJ1-1, is SQTIHQWPATLVQPVGSPLSLECTVEGTSNPNLYWYRQAAGRGLQLLFYSVGIGQISSEVPQNLSASRPQDRQFILSSKKLLLSDSGFYLCASNSQVKDTEAFFGQGTRLTVV.

This chain links TRBV6-5 with TRBJ1-2, with D perhaps matching TRBD1 (6 bases). Germline CDR1 and CDR2: MNHEY and SVGAGI. The germline V and J ends were trimmed by 0 bases and 0 bases, with 11 bases remaining between them. The CDR3 covers 16 residues. CDR3 residues: CASSYSARTANYGYTF. CDR3 DNA sequence: TGTGCCAGCAGTTACTCCGCCAGGACAGCTAACTATGGCTACACCTTC.

V is TRBV13 and J is TRBJ2-6, with 7 positions matching TRBD1. This CDR3 comprises 18 residues. V shed 3 bases and J 0 bases; nucleotides not matched to a gene: 8. Per the germline V gene, CDR1 is PRHDT and CDR2 is FYEKMQ (reference sequence). CDR3 coding DNA: TGTGCCAGCAGCTTCCCGGGACAGTTGATCTCTGGGGCCAACGTCCTGACTTTC. It specifies CASSFPGQLISGANVLTF. The full variable domain, with the rest looked up from reference TRBV13 and TRBJ2-6, is AAGVIQSPRHLIKEKRETATLKCYPIPRHDTVYWYQQGPGQDPQFLISFYEKMQSDKGSIPDRFSAQQFSDYHSELNMSSLELGDSALYFCASSFPGQLISGANVLTFGAGSRLTVL.

V is TRBV7-6 and J is TRBJ2-5; 10 bases are a match to TRBD2. V lost 4 bases to trimming and J lost 2 bases; unmatched junction nucleotides: 7. Germline V gene data show CDR1 as SGHVS and CDR2 as FNYEAQ. The CDR3 loop spans 16 amino acids. The CDR3 protein is CASSYLAGVGQETQYF. The CDR3 DNA reads as TGTGCCAGCAGCTATCTAGCGGGGGTGGGACAAGAGACCCAGTACTTC.